The present T cell receptor beta chain was sequenced within a study of cytomegalovirus exposure and HLA in healthy donors. TCRdb keeps only in-frame clones here, not all; method: immunoSEQ multiplex PCR. Of some 150,000 clones in the sample, around nine tenths are singletons; the top ten hold under 3.5%. The germline CDR1 and CDR2 sequences are MGHRA and YSYEKL. The V end lost 0 bases, the J end lost 1 base, and 12 bases lay between the germline ends. The CDR3 is 16 amino acids. Sequences were obtained from PBMCs. The chain carries TRBV4-1 and TRBJ1-1; D is undetermined. The TCR was taken from a man between 18 and 35 years old in good health and CMV-seropositive. CDR3 DNA: TGCGCCAGCAGCCAAGATGAGAGGTACTCGAACACTGAAGCTTTCTTT. As protein: CASSQDERYSNTEAFF.